This TCR beta chain is drawn from a study of beta chain features in type 1 diabetes. Trimming removed 5 bases from V and 6 bases from J; junction bases left unmatched: 8. CDR3 size: 15 residues. Per germline, CDR1 LNHDA and CDR2 SQIVND (reference sequence). Expressed TCRB transcripts were sequenced because the entire RNA isolate underwent reverse transcription. Assay used: immunoSEQ multiplex PCR; TCRdb lists only in-frame clones, some missing. The sample includes some 350,000 clones, around 9.6% of them seen just once. Study-wide findings and caveats: Across all four CD4+ subsets, people with type 1 diabetes showed modestly shorter TCRB CDR3s. Fewer insertions but more deletions were seen at VDJ junctions in type 1 diabetes patients. Whether HLA type affects TCRB rearrangement stayed undetermined in the present work. A cDNA-based sequencing approach could over-represent cells with high TCR expression.

There are a few counts of this clone. Its antigen is not known. Every donor had blood drawn once into heparin, around 0.12 L on average. Sequencing used central memory CD4+ T cells from blood. The gene calls are TRBV19 and TRBJ2-1; TRBD1 aligns across 9 bases. The clonotype comes from a man younger than 45 with type 1 diabetes. CDR3 sequence reads: CASSYLGQGLNEQFF. CDR3 DNA: TGTGCCAGTAGTTACCTCGGACAGGGGCTCAATGAGCAGTTCTTC.